This TCR beta chain was retrieved from a study of T cell changes during pregnancy in multiple sclerosis. Profiling relied on immunoSEQ multiplex PCR, and the TCRdb table lists in-frame clones only, not all of them. Of about 93,000 clones in the sample, 80% to 95% were seen once. The length of the CDR3 is 15 residues. Deletions cut 5 bases from V and 7 bases from J, with 15 bases between. Germline V lookup: CDR1 LNHDA, CDR2 SQIVND (reference sequence). The sample was peripheral blood, taken after pregnancy. The source of this sequence is a female donor with multiple sclerosis, enrolled in a pregnancy study. This sequence joins TRBV19 and TRBJ1-6; D unclear. CDR3: CASSEGGSLNSPLHF. The DNA for the CDR3 is TGTGCCAGTAGTGAGGGTGGCAGCCTAAATTCACCCCTCCACTTT.